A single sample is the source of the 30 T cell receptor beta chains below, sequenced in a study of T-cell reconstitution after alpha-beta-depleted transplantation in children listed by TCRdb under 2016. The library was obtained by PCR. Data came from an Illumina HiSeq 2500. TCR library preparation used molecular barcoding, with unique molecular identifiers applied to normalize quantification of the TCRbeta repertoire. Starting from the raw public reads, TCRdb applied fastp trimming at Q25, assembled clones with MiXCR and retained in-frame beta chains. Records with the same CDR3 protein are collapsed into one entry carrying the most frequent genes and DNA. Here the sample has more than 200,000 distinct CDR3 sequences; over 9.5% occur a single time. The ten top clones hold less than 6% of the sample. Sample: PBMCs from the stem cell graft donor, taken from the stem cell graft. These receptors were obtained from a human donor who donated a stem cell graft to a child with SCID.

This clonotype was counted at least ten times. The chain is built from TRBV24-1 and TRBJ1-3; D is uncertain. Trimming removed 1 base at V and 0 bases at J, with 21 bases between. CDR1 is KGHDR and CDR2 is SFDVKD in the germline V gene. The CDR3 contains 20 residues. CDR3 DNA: TGTGCCACCAGTGATTTCCAGCGGGCGAAAGTTAAAAGCTCTGGAAACACCATATATTTT. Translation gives CATSDFQRAKVKSSGNTIYF.

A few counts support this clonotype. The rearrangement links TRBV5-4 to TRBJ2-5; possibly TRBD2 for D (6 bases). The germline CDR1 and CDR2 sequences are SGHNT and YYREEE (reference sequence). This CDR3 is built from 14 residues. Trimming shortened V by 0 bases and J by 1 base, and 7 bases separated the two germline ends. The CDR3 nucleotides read TGTGCCAGCAGCTTGGGGGAGGCCCAAGAGACCCAGTACTTC. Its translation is CASSLGEAQETQYF.

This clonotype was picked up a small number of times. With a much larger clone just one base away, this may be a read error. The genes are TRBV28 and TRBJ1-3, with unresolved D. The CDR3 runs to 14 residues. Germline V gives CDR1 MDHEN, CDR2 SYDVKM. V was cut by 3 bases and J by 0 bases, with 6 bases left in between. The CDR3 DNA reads TGTGCCAGCAGTTTTATGAGCTCTGGAAACACCATATATTTT. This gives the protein CASSFMSSGNTIYF.

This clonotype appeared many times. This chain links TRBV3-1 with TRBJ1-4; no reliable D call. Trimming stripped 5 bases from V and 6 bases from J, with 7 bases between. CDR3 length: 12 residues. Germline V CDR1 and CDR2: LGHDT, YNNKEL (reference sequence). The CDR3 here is CASSDFYEKLFF. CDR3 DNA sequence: TGTGCCAGCAGCGACTTTTATGAAAAACTGTTTTTT. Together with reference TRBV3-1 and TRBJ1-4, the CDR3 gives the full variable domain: DTAVSQTPKYLVTQMGNDKSIKCEQNLGHDTMYWYKQDSKKFLKIMFSYNNKELIINETVPNRFSPKSPDKAHLNLHINSLELGDSAVYFCASSDFYEKLFFGSGTQLSVL.

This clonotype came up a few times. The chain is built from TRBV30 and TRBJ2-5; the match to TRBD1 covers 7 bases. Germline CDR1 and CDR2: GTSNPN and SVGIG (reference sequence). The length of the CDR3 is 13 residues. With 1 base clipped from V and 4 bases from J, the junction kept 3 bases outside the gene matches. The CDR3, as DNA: TGTGCCTGGAGTGACAGGGGAAGAGAGACCCAGTACTTC. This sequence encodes CAWSDRGRETQYF.

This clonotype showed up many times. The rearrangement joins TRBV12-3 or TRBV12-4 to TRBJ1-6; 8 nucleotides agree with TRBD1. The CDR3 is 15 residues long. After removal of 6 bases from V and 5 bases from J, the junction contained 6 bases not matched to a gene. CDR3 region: CASRRTGLHNSPLHF. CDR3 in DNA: TGTGCCAGCAGGCGGACAGGGTTGCATAATTCACCCCTCCACTTT.

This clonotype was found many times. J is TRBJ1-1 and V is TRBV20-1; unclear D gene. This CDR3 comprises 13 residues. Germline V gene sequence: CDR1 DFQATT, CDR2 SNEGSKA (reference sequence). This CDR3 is CSPWPPRNTEAFF. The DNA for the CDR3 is TGCAGCCCCTGGCCTCCGAGGAACACTGAAGCTTTCTTT.

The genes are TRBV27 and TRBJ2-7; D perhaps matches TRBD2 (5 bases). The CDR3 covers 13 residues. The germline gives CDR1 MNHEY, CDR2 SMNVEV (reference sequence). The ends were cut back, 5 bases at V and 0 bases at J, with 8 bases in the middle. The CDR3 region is CASSTGYSYEQYF. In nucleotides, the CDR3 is TGTGCCAGCAGTACGGGGTACTCCTACGAGCAGTACTTC.

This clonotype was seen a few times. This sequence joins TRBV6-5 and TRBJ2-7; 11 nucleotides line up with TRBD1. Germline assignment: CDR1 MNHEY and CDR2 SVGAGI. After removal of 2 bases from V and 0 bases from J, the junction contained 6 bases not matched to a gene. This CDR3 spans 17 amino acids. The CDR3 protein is CASSYGTGGRASYEQYF. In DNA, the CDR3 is TGTGCCAGCAGTTACGGGACAGGGGGGAGGGCCTCCTACGAGCAGTACTTC.

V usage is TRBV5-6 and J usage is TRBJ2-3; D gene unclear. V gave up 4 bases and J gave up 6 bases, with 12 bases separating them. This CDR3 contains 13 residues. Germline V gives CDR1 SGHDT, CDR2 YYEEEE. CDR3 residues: CASSQVGSDTQYF. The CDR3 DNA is TGTGCCAGCAGCCAGGTAGGGTCCGATACGCAGTATTTT.

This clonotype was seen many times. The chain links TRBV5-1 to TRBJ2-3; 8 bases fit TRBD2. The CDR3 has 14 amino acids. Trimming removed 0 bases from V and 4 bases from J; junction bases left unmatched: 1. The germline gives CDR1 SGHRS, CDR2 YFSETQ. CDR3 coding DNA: TGCGCCAGCAGCTTGGGACTAGCGCCAGATACGCAGTATTTT. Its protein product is CASSLGLAPDTQYF.

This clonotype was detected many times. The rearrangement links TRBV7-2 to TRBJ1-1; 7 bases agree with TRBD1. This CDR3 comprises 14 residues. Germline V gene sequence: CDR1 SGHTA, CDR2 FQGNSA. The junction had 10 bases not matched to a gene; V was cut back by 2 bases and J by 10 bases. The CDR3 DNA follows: TGTGCCAGCAGCTTAAGGGGGACAGCAGGGGTAGCTTTCTTT. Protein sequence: CASSLRGTAGVAFF.

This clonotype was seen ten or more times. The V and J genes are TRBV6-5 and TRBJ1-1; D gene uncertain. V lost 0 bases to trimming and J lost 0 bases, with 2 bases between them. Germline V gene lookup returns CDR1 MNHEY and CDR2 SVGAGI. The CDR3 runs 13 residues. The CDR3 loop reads CASSYSMNTEAFF. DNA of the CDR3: TGTGCCAGCAGTTACTCGATGAACACTGAAGCTTTCTTT.

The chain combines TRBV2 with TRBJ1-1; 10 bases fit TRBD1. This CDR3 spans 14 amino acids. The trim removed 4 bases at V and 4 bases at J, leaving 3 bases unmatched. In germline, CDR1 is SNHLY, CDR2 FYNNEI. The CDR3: CASSGTGGVTEAFF. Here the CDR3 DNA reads TGTGCCAGCAGTGGGACAGGGGGAGTCACTGAAGCTTTCTTT.

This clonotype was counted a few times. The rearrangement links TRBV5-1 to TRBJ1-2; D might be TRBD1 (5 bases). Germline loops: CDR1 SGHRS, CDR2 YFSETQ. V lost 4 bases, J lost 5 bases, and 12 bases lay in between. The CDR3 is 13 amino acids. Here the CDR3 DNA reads TGCGCCAGCAGCCCCGGGGACTTATATGGCTACACCTTC. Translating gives CASSPGDLYGYTF.

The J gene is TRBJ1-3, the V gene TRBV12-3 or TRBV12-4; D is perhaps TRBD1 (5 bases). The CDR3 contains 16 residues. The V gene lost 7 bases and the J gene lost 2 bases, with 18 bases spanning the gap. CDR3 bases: TGTGCCAGCATTAGGGACTCCGGGGGGACTGGAAACACCATATATTTT. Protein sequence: CASIRDSGGTGNTIYF.

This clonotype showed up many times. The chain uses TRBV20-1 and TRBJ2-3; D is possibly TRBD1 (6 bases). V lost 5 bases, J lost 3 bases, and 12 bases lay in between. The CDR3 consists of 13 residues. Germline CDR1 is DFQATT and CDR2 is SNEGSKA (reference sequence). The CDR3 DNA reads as TGCAGTGCTCCTAGAAGGGGGACAGATACGCAGTATTTT. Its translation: CSAPRRGTDTQYF.

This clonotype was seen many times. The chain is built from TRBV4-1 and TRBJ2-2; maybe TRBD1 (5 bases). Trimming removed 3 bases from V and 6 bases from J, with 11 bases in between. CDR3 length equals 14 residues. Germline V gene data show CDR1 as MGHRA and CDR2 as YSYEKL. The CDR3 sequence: CASSHRVFAGELFF. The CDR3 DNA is TGCGCCAGCAGCCACAGGGTTTTCGCCGGGGAGCTGTTTTTT.

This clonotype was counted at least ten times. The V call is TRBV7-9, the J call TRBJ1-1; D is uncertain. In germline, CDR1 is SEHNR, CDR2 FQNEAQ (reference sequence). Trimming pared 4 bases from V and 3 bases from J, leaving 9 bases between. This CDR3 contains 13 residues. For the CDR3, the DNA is TGTGCCAGCAGCTCCGAGTCGGACACTGAAGCTTTCTTT. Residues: CASSSESDTEAFF.

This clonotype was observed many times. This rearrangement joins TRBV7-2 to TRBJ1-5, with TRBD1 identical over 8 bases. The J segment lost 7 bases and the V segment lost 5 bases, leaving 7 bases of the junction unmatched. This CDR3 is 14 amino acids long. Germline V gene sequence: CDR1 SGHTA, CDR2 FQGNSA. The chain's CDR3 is CASSLGQGGQPQHF. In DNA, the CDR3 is TGTGCCAGCAGCCTCGGACAGGGCGGGCAGCCCCAGCATTTT. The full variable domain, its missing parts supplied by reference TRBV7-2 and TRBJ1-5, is GAGVSQSPSNKVTEKGKDVELRCDPISGHTALYWYRQSLGQGLEFLIYFQGNSAPDKSGLPSDRFSAERTGGSVSTLTIQRTQQEDSAVYLCASSLGQGGQPQHFGDGTRLSIL.

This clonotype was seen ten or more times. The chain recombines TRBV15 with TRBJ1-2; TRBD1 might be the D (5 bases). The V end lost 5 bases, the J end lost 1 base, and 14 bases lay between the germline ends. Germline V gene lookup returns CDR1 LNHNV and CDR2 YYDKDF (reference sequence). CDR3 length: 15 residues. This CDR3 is CATSEEPGINYGYTF. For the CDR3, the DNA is TGTGCCACCAGCGAAGAGCCAGGGATTAACTATGGCTACACCTTC.

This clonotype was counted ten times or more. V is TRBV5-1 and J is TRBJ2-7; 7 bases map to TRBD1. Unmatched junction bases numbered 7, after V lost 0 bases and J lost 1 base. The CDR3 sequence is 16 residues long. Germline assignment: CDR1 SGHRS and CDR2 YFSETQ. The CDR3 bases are TGCGCCAGCAGCTTGGAGGGGGCGTCAGGTTCCTACGAGCAGTACTTC. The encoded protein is CASSLEGASGSYEQYF.

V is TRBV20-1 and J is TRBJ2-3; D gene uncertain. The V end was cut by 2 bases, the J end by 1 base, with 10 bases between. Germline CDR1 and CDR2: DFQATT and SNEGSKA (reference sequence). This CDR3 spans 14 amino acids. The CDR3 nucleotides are TGCAGTGCTAGAAAGAGGTCCGGCACAGATACGCAGTATTTT. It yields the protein CSARKRSGTDTQYF.

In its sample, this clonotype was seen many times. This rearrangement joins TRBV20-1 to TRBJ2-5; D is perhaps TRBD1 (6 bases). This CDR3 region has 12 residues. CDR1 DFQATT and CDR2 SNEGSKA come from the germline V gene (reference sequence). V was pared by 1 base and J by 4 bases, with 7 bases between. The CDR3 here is CSARGGLETQYF. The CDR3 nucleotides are TGCAGTGCTAGAGGGGGGCTAGAGACCCAGTACTTC.

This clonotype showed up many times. CDR3 bases: TGCGCCAGCAGCTTCCTCGCTAACAACCAAGAGACCCAGTACTTC. Protein product: CASSFLANNQETQYF. The genes are TRBV5-1 and TRBJ2-5; D is unresolved. The CDR3 has 15 residues. V was shortened by 2 bases and J by 0 bases, with 11 bases between the two germline ends. Germline V gene data show CDR1 as SGHRS and CDR2 as YFSETQ.

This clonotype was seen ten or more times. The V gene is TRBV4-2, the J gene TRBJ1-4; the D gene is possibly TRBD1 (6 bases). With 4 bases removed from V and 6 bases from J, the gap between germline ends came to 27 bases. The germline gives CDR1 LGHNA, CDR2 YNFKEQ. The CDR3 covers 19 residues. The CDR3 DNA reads TGTGCCAGCAGCCTCGCTACGGGGGCCCTTGGAGACTCGGATGAAAAACTGTTTTTT. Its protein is CASSLATGALGDSDEKLFF.

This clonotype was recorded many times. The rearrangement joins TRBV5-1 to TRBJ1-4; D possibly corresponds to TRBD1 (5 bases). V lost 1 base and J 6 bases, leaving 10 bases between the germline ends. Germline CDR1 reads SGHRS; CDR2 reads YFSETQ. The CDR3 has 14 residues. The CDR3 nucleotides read TGCGCCAGCAGCTTGAGGGACGGAGATGAAAAACTGTTTTTT. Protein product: CASSLRDGDEKLFF.

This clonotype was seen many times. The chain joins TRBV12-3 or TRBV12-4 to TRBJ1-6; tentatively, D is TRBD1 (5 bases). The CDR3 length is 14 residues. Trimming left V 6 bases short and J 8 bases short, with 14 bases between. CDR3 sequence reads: CASSLRGGDSPLHF. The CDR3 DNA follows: TGTGCCAGCAGCCTCCGGGGAGGGGATTCACCCCTCCACTTT.

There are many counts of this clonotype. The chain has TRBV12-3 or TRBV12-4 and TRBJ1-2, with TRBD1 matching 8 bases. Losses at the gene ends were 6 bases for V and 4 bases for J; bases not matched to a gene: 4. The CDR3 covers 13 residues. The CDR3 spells CASSLDRGYGYTF. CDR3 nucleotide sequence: TGTGCCAGCAGCCTTGACAGGGGCTATGGCTACACCTTC.

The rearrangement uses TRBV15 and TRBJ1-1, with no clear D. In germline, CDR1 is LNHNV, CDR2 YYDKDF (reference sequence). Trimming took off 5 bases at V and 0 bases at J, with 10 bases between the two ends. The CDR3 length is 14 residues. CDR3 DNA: TGTGCCACCAGCCCGCGGGGTCTGAACACTGAAGCTTTCTTT. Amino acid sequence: CATSPRGLNTEAFF.